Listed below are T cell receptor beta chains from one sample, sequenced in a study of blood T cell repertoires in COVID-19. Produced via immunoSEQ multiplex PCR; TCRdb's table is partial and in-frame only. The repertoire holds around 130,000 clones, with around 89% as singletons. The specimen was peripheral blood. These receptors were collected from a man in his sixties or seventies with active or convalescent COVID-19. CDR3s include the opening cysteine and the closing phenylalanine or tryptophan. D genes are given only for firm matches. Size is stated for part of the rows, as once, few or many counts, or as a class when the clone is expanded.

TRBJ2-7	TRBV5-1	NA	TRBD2	CASSLDVAGEGYEQYF	TGCGCCAGCAGCTTGGATGTGGCGGGAGAAGGTTACGAGCAGTACTTC
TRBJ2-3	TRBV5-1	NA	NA	CASSLSLWEPLTDTQYF	TGCGCCAGCAGCTTGTCCTTGTGGGAGCCGCTCACAGATACGCAGTATTTT
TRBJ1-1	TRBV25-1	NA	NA	CASSLGAGTEAFF	TGTGCCAGCAGTTTAGGAGCCGGCACTGAAGCTTTCTTT
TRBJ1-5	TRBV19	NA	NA	CASSMGGAGNQPQHF	TGTGCCAGTAGTATGGGGGGAGCGGGCAATCAGCCCCAGCATTTT
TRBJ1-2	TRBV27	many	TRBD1	CASRDRGLTGGYTF	TGTGCCAGCAGGGACAGGGGATTAACGGGAGGCTACACCTTC
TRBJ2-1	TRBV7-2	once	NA	CASSSLSGPSYNEQFF	TGTGCCAGCAGCTCCCTTAGCGGCCCCTCCTACAATGAGCAGTTCTTC
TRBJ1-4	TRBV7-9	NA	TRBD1	CASSSIFGQGAGNEKLFF	TGTGCCAGCAGCTCTATTTTTGGACAGGGGGCTGGTAATGAAAAACTGTTTTTT
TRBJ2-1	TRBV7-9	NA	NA	CASSLMSEHNEQFF	TGTGCCAGCTCCCTAATGAGCGAACACAATGAGCAGTTCTTC
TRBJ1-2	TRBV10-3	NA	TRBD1	CAISPGQGNYGYTF	TGTGCCATCAGTCCGGGACAGGGGAACTATGGCTACACCTTC
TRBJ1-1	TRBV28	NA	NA	CASSTIPTGQGTTEAFF	TGTGCCAGCAGTACTATCCCGACAGGACAAGGAACGACTGAAGCTTTCTTT
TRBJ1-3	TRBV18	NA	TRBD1	CASSPGQASGNTIYF	TGTGCCAGCTCACCCGGACAGGCCTCTGGAAACACCATATATTTT
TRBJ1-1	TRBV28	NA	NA	CAGAGVNTEAFF	TGTGCCGGGGCAGGGGTGAACACTGAAGCTTTCTTT
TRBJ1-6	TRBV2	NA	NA	CASSDEGFYNSPLHF	TGTGCCAGCAGTGATGAGGGTTTTTATAATTCACCCCTCCACTTT
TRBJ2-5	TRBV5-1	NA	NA	CASSGTQETQYF	TGCGCCAGCAGCGGGACTCAAGAGACCCAGTACTTC
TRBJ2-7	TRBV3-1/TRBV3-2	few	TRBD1	CASGTGAYEQYF	TGTGCCAGTGGAACAGGGGCCTACGAGCAGTACTTC
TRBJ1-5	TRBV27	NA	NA	CASSSRGGGDQPQHF	TGTGCCAGCAGTTCTCGGGGCGGGGGGGATCAGCCCCAGCATTTT
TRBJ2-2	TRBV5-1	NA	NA	CASRAGNTGELFF	TGCGCCAGCCGAGCGGGGAACACCGGGGAGCTGTTTTTT
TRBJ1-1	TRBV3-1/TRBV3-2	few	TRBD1	CASSPGTGENTEAFF	TGTGCCAGCAGCCCCGGGACAGGCGAAAACACTGAAGCTTTCTTT
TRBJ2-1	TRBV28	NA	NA	CASQLPGLPNEQFF	TGTGCCAGCCAGCTACCTGGACTCCCCAATGAGCAGTTCTTC
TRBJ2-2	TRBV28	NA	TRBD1	CASRPGTGEAGELFF	TGTGCCAGCAGGCCAGGGACAGGGGAGGCCGGGGAGCTGTTTTTT
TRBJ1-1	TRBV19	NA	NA	CASSIGTLSEAFF	TGTGCCAGTAGTATTGGGACACTTTCTGAAGCTTTCTTT
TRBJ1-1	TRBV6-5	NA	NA	CASIRGGGMNTEAFF	TGTGCCAGCATCAGAGGGGGGGGAATGAACACTGAAGCTTTCTTT
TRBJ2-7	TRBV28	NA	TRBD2	CASSFGGRGYEQYF	TGTGCCAGCAGTTTCGGCGGGAGGGGGTACGAGCAGTACTTC
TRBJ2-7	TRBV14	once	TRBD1	CASSQVVGQFYEQYF	TGTGCCAGCAGCCAAGTCGTGGGACAGTTCTACGAGCAGTACTTC
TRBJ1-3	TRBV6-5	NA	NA	CASSSTGYSGNTIYF	TGTGCCAGCTCCTCCACCGGTTACTCTGGAAACACCATATATTTT
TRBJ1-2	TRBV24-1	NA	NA	CATSDPSDSGWGYTF	TGTGCCACCAGTGATCCCTCTGACAGTGGCTGGGGCTACACCTTC
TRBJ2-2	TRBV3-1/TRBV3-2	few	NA	CASSNRDTLELFF	TGTGCCAGCAGCAACCGGGACACCTTAGAGCTGTTTTTT
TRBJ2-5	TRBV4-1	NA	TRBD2	CASSQGAGGTETQYF	TGCGCCAGCAGCCAAGGAGCGGGAGGGACAGAGACCCAGTACTTC
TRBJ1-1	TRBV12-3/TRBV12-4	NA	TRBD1	CASRKQGATEAFF	TGTGCCAGCAGGAAACAGGGGGCCACTGAAGCTTTCTTT
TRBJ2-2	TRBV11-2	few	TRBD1	CASSFTGGGSTGELFF	TGTGCCAGCAGCTTTACAGGGGGCGGTAGCACCGGGGAGCTGTTTTTT
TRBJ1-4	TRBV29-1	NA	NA	CSVQGGNEKLFF	TGCAGCGTTCAGGGAGGAAATGAAAAACTGTTTTTT
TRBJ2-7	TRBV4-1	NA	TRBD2	CASSPGLAGGIYEQYF	TGCGCCAGCAGCCCAGGACTAGCGGGAGGCATCTACGAGCAGTACTTC
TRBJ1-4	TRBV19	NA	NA	CATKYRANEKLFF	TGTGCCACCAAGTATCGGGCTAATGAAAAACTGTTTTTT
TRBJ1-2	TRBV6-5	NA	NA	CASSKNRAGGYTF	TGTGCCAGCAGTAAAAACAGGGCGGGTGGCTACACCTTC
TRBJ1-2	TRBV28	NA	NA	CASSSRQAAYGYTF	TGTGCCAGCAGTTCCAGACAGGCCGCCTATGGCTACACCTTC
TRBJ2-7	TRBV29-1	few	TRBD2	CSVRTSGSYEQYF	TGCAGCGTCCGGACTAGCGGGAGTTACGAGCAGTACTTC
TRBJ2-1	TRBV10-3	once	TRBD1	CAISRQGNEQFF	TGTGCCATCAGCCGACAGGGAAATGAGCAGTTCTTC